Shown below are 15 T cell receptor beta chains from a single sample sequenced in a study of metastatic and nonmetastatic thyroid tumors. No patient had received any treatment before thyroid surgery. Through MiXCR, TCRdb re-clonotyped the PCR reads. The sample has 35,000 to 50,000 clones, 15% to 20% seen once. Sequencing was carried out using blood. These receptors were collected from a female donor with papillary thyroid cancer or a benign thyroid nodule (not recorded which). Some clones in this sample may be carry-over from other donors' samples.

This clone showed up just a few times. The J gene is TRBJ2-2, the V gene TRBV6-1; D possibly corresponds to TRBD2 (5 bases). Looked up from germline, CDR1 is MNHNS and CDR2 is SASEGT. The CDR3 is made up of 14 amino acids. Between the trimmed V and J ends, which lost 3 bases and 6 bases, there was a span of 11 bases. This CDR3 is CASSDSSSAGELFF. The CDR3 DNA follows: TGTGCCAGCAGTGATTCTAGCTCGGCCGGGGAGCTGTTTTTT.

This clone was seen only a few times. The CDR3: CSARGDRGYGYTF. DNA for the CDR3: TGCAGTGCTAGGGGGGACAGGGGCTATGGCTACACCTTC. This sequence joins TRBV20-1 and TRBJ1-2; 10 nucleotides agree with TRBD1. The CDR3 runs 13 residues. V lost 3 bases and J lost 4; bases outside the gene matches: 2. The V gene's germline CDR1 is DFQATT and CDR2 SNEGSKA (reference sequence).

This clone has a count of ten or more. The rearrangement joins TRBV6-2 or TRBV6-3 to TRBJ2-6; D not resolved. Looked up from germline, CDR1 is MNHEY and CDR2 is SVGEGT. V was pared by 4 bases and J by 0 bases, with 4 bases between. The length of the CDR3 is 14 residues. In DNA, the CDR3 is TGTGCCAGCAGTTGGGCCTCTGGGGCCAACGTCCTGACTTTC. Its translation is CASSWASGANVLTF.

At least ten counts were recorded for this clone. This chain uses TRBV4-2 with TRBJ2-2; 8 bases line up with TRBD2. Germline loops: CDR1 LGHNA, CDR2 YNFKEQ. With 1 base clipped from V and 3 bases from J, the junction kept 1 base outside the gene matches. The CDR3 runs to 15 residues. The DNA of the CDR3 is TGTGCCAGCAGCCAAGGAGCGGGGGACACCGGGGAGCTGTTTTTT. It encodes CASSQGAGDTGELFF.

This clone appeared many times. The V and J genes are TRBV5-1 and TRBJ1-1; D uncertain. Germline CDR1 and CDR2: SGHRS and YFSETQ. Trimming shortened V by 5 bases and J by 3 bases, and 11 bases separated the two germline ends. The CDR3 consists of 13 residues. The chain's CDR3 is CASSSRWDTEAFF. The CDR3 coding sequence is TGCGCCAGCAGTTCAAGATGGGACACTGAAGCTTTCTTT.

This clone is deemed medium-sized. The DNA of the CDR3 is TGTGCCAGCAGCCTCCGTAGCGGTTACACCGGGGAGCTGTTTTTT. This codes for CASSLRSGYTGELFF. The chain carries TRBV12-3 or TRBV12-4 and TRBJ2-2, with a tentative D call TRBD2 (6 bases). V was cut by 6 bases and J by 3 bases, with 14 bases left in between. The length of the CDR3 is 15 residues.

This clone is labeled medium-sized. Written as DNA, the CDR3 is TGTGCCAGCAGTTTTGGATTTTCCTACGAGCAGTACTTC. This translates into CASSFGFSYEQYF. The chain employs TRBV12-3 or TRBV12-4 and TRBJ2-7; the D is unclear. With 3 bases removed from V and 1 base from J, the gap between germline ends came to 7 bases. The CDR3 sequence is 13 residues long.

This clone showed up just a few times. CDR3 nucleotides: TGTGCCAGCAGGCCGGACAGGACTAACTATGGCTACACCTTC. Its translation: CASRPDRTNYGYTF. The V gene is TRBV12-3 or TRBV12-4, the J gene TRBJ1-2, with 7 positions matching TRBD1. The junction had 4 bases not matched to a gene; V was cut back by 6 bases and J by 0 bases. CDR3 length: 14 residues.

As regards this clone: This sequence may be a read error, since a much larger clone differs from it by one base. The J gene is TRBJ2-7, the V gene TRBV5-6; a possible D gene is TRBD1 (5 bases). The CDR3 consists of 12 residues. The germline V gene has CDR1 SGHDT and CDR2 YYEEEE. V was trimmed by 6 bases and J by 4 bases, leaving 11 bases between them. The CDR3 loop reads CASILGVYEQYF. Written as DNA, the CDR3 is TGTGCCAGCATCTTAGGGGTTTACGAGCAGTACTTC.

This clone has a handful of counts. This chain uses TRBV20-1 with TRBJ2-5; either TRBD1 or TRBD2 may supply D (7 bases each). Germline assignment: CDR1 DFQATT and CDR2 SNEGSKA (reference sequence). The V end was cut by 0 bases, the J end by 2 bases, with 19 bases between. The CDR3 is 17 residues long. The CDR3 sequence is CSARDRRAGTAQETQYF. CDR3 DNA: TGCAGTGCTAGAGATCGGAGAGCGGGGACAGCTCAAGAGACCCAGTACTTC.

The gene calls are TRBV28 and TRBJ2-3; 7 nucleotides agree with TRBD2. V was clipped by 3 bases and J by 4 bases; unmatched bases: 10. CDR1 MDHEN and CDR2 SYDVKM come from the germline V gene. The CDR3 has 16 residues. DNA for the CDR3: TGTGCCAGCAGTTTGGAAGCGGGGCGGGGCCCAGATACGCAGTATTTT. Its translation: CASSLEAGRGPDTQYF.

This clone was detected many times. The V and J genes are TRBV30 and TRBJ1-4, with D maybe TRBD1 (6 bases). The ends were cut back, 1 base at V and 5 bases at J, with 14 bases in the middle. Germline assignment: CDR1 GTSNPN and CDR2 SVGIG (reference sequence). CDR3 size: 15 residues. CDR3 residues: CAWSGTQGVNEKLFF. CDR3 bases: TGTGCCTGGAGTGGGACACAGGGAGTGAATGAAAAACTGTTTTTT. Complete variable domain (other parts from reference TRBV30 and TRBJ1-4): SQTIHQWPATLVQPVGSPLSLECTVEGTSNPNLYWYRQAAGRGLQLLFYSVGIGQISSEVPQNLSASRPQDRQFILSSKKLLLSDSGFYLCAWSGTQGVNEKLFFGSGTQLSVL.

This clone was observed at least ten times. The gene calls are TRBV20-1 and TRBJ1-4; unclear D gene. This CDR3 comprises 13 residues. Germline V gives CDR1 DFQATT, CDR2 SNEGSKA (reference sequence). Trimming left V 6 bases short and J 4 bases short, with 12 bases between. CDR3 loop: CSAKVKHNEKLFF. DNA of the CDR3: TGCAGTGCAAAGGTCAAGCATAATGAAAAACTGTTTTTT.

At least ten counts were recorded for this clone. This sequence joins TRBV20-1 and TRBJ2-7; 9 bases are shared with TRBD1. V dropped 5 bases and J dropped 6; count of bases not matched to a gene: 5. This CDR3 comprises 12 residues. CDR1 and CDR2 (germline): DFQATT, SNEGSKA (reference sequence). Here the CDR3 reads CSAVRTGVEQYF. DNA for the CDR3: TGCAGTGCTGTAAGGACAGGGGTCGAGCAGTACTTC.

This clone came up a few times. The chain joins TRBV2 to TRBJ2-3, with D perhaps matching TRBD2 (5 bases). CDR1 is SNHLY and CDR2 is FYNNEI in the germline V gene. The CDR3 sequence is 14 residues long. Trimming shortened V by 7 bases and J by 2 bases, and 13 bases separated the two germline ends. CDR3 nucleotide sequence: TGTGCCAGCAAGGACTTCCAAGTCACAGATACGCAGTATTTT. This codes for CASKDFQVTDTQYF.